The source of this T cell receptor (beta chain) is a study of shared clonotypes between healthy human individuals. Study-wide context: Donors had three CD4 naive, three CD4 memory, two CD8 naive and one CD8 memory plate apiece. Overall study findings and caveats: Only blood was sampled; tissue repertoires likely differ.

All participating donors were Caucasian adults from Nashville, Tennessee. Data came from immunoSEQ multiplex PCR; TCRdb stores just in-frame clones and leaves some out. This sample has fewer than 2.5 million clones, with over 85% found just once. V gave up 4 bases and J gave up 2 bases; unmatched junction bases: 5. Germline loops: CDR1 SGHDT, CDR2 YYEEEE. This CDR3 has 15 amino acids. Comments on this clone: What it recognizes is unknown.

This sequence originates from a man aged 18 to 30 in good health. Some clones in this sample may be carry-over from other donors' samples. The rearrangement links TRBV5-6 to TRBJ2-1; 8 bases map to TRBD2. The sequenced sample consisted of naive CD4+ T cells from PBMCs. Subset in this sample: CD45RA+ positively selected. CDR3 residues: CASSPSGLAYNEQFF. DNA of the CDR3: TGTGCCAGCAGCCCCTCGGGACTAGCCTACAATGAGCAGTTCTTC.